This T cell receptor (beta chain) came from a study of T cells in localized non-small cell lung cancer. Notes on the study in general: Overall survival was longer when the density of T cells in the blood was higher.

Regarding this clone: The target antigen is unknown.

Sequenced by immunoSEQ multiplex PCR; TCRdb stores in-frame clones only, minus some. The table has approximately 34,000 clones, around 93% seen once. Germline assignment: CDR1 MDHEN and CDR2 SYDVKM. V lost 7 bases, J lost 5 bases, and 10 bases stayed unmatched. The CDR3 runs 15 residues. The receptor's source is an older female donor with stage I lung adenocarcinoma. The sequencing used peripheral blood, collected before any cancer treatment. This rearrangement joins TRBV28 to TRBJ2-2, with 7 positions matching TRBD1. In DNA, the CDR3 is TGTGCCAGCACCGCCGACAGGGTAGGGACCGGGGAGCTGTTTTTT. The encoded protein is CASTADRVGTGELFF. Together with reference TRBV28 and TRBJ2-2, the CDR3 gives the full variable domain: DVKVTQSSRYLVKRTGEKVFLECVQDMDHENMFWYRQDPGLGLRLIYFSYDVKMKEKGDIPEGYSVSREKKERFSLILESASTNQTSMYLCASTADRVGTGELFFGEGSRLTVL.